This T cell receptor (beta chain) was documented in a study of shared clonotypes between healthy human individuals. The overall study: The donor pool was made up of a couple of women and a few men aged 18 to 49. There were three CD4 naive, three CD4 memory, two CD8 naive and one CD8 memory plates per donor.

Profiling relied on immunoSEQ multiplex PCR, and the TCRdb table lists in-frame clones only, not all of them. In the table there are some 2 million clones, roughly 95% of which are singletons. Germline-derived CDR1 and CDR2 are SGHTA and FQGNSA. The CDR3 sequence is 16 residues long. The ends were cut back, 6 bases at V and 0 bases at J, with 15 bases in the middle. Only CD45RO-negative cells positively selected for CCR7 counted as naive CD8 cells, so terminally differentiated effector memory CD45RA+ cells were excluded. Among the donors, all were Caucasian adults who lived in Nashville, Tennessee. The clonotype originates from a man aged 18 to 35 in good health. This chain joins TRBV7-2 and TRBJ1-3; weak D call: TRBD1 (5 bases). Sequenced sample: naive CD8+ T cells sorted from blood. DNA of the CDR3: TGTGCCAGCAGTCCCTCCAGGGAAGGCTCTGGAAACACCATATATTTT. Translating it yields CASSPSREGSGNTIYF.